The 30 T cell receptor beta chains below all came from one sample that was sequenced in a study of T cells in Graves' hyperthyroidism and ophthalmopathy. Amplification of TCR beta CDR3 regions was performed using RNA transcripts as template. A first-round RT-PCR of the TCR CDR3 used the HTBI primer set. Each CDR3 protein is one row after TCRdb ran MiXCR on the multiplex PCR reads. Of 450,000 to 600,000 distinct CDR3 sequences detected, 12% to 15% appear once; the ten largest clones hold about 15%. The sequenced sample was blood. The receptors were sampled from a woman in her 40s with Graves' hyperthyroidism.

This clonotype was recorded many times. One junction end does not reproduce the germline sequence, and a read error may be involved. The chain has TRBV7-7 and TRBJ2-1, with D unclear. The CDR3 consists of 18 residues. CDR1 is SSHAT, CDR2 FNYEAQ, per germline (reference sequence). The CDR3 region is CASSLVRSALAPGNEQFF. In DNA form, the CDR3 reads TGTGCTAGCAGCTTAGTTCGAAGCGCCCTTGCTCCTGGCAATGAGCAGTTCTTC.

This clonotype was recorded at least ten times. The chain carries TRBV10-1 and TRBJ2-7; 7 positions match TRBD1. Germline CDR1 WNHNN, CDR2 SYGVQD (reference sequence). The length of the CDR3 is 14 residues. V trimming: 4 bases; J trimming: 2 bases; junction bases outside the gene matches: 5. The CDR3 loop is CASSAGQAPYEQYF. DNA for the CDR3: TGCGCCAGCAGTGCCGGACAGGCTCCCTACGAGCAGTACTTC.

This clonotype was seen more than once but under ten times. Germline is not matched at one junction end, which may reflect a read error. V usage is TRBV28 and J usage is TRBJ2-1; D tentatively fits TRBD1 or TRBD2 (5 bases each). This CDR3 is 14 amino acids long. CDR1 is MDHEN, CDR2 SYDVKM, per germline. CDR3 region: CATSWDPPGNEQLF. The DNA of the CDR3 is TGTGCCACCTCGTGGGACCCCCCTGGGAATGAGCAGCTCTTC. Variable domain in full (rest from reference TRBV28 and TRBJ2-1): DVKVTQSSRYLVKRTGEKVFLECVQDMDHENMFWYRQDPGLGLRLIYFSYDVKMKEKGDIPEGYSVSREKKERFSLILESASTNQTSMYLCATSWDPPGNEQLFGPGTRLTVL.

The chain carries TRBV20-1 and TRBJ2-3, with D tentatively TRBD2 (6 bases). This CDR3 has 14 amino acids. CDR1 and CDR2 (germline): DFQATT, SNEGSKA (reference sequence). Trimming took off 4 bases at V and 0 bases at J, with 11 bases between the two ends. The CDR3 loop is CSAIGTASTDTQYF. CDR3 DNA sequence: TGCAGTGCTATCGGGACTGCTAGCACAGATACGCAGTATTTT.

The J gene is TRBJ1-5, the V gene TRBV6-5; D unclear. V was shortened by 7 bases and J by 5 bases, with 12 bases between the two germline ends. The length of the CDR3 is 13 residues. CDR1 and CDR2 (germline): MNHEY, SVGAGI. This CDR3 is CASMLTPDQPQHF. The CDR3, as DNA: TGTGCCAGCATGTTAACACCAGATCAGCCCCAGCATTTT.

This clonotype came up many times. The rearrangement uses TRBV2 and TRBJ1-6; 7 nucleotides line up with TRBD1. V gave up 5 bases and J gave up 7 bases; unmatched junction bases: 11. Germline loops: CDR1 SNHLY, CDR2 FYNNEI. The CDR3 has 16 residues. DNA for the CDR3: TGTGCCAGCAGTCTATCGTCGACAGGGTGGAATTCACCCCTCCACTTT. This translates into CASSLSSTGWNSPLHF.

This clonotype was seen only a few times. V gene TRBV14 combines with J gene TRBJ2-7; D remains ambiguous. V was trimmed by 0 bases and J by 5 bases, leaving 11 bases between them. CDR3 length: 14 amino acids. Germline CDR1 SGHDN, CDR2 FVKESK. CDR3 nucleotide sequence: TGTGCCAGCAGCCAAGATCGACATTACCACGAGCAGTACTTC. Amino acids: CASSQDRHYHEQYF.

This clonotype was counted many times. V and J are TRBV28 and TRBJ2-7; D might be TRBD2 (7 bases). This CDR3 spans 14 amino acids. Trimming left V 5 bases short and J 4 bases short, with 15 bases between. Germline V gives CDR1 MDHEN, CDR2 SYDVKM. The CDR3 here is CASSPSRGRYEQYF. The CDR3 DNA reads as TGTGCCAGCAGTCCGTCGCGGGGGCGTTACGAGCAGTACTTC.

This clonotype has a count of ten or more. The genes are TRBV7-8 and TRBJ2-3; TRBD2 agrees at 7 bases. Trimming at V came to 6 bases and at J to 2 bases, leaving 11 bases not matched to a gene. The CDR3 loop spans 16 amino acids. Germline CDR1 is SGHVS and CDR2 is FQNEAQ. The CDR3 protein is CASRSEELADTDTQYF. The CDR3 DNA follows: TGTGCCAGCAGATCGGAAGAGCTAGCGGACACAGATACGCAGTATTTT.

The genes are TRBV30 and TRBJ2-1, with 9 nucleotides matching TRBD2. Trimming at V came to 2 bases and at J to 2 bases, leaving 7 bases not matched to a gene. The CDR3 contains 16 residues. Germline V gene data show CDR1 as GTSNPN and CDR2 as SVGIG (reference sequence). For the CDR3, the DNA is TGTGCCTGGAGTTTCGCAAGGACTAGCGCCTACAATGAGCAGTTCTTC. Protein product: CAWSFARTSAYNEQFF. The entire variable domain, with the rest obtained from reference TRBV30 and TRBJ2-1, is as follows: SQTIHQWPATLVQPVGSPLSLECTVEGTSNPNLYWYRQAAGRGLQLLFYSVGIGQISSEVPQNLSASRPQDRQFILSSKKLLLSDSGFYLCAWSFARTSAYNEQFFGPGTRLTVL.

This clonotype has a count of ten or more. The chain combines TRBV6-1 with TRBJ2-1, with 9 bases that match TRBD1. The CDR3 is 17 residues long. V was clipped by 6 bases and J by 0 bases; unmatched bases: 9. Germline V gene lookup returns CDR1 MNHNS and CDR2 SASEGT. The CDR3 is CASRNNRGLSSYNEQFF. For the CDR3, the DNA is TGTGCCAGCAGGAACAACAGGGGGCTGAGCTCCTACAATGAGCAGTTCTTC.

This clonotype appeared a few times. It may be a read error: a sequence one base away is much more abundant. The V and J genes are TRBV28 and TRBJ1-2, with 8 positions matching TRBD1. Germline loops: CDR1 MDHEN, CDR2 SYDVKM. The CDR3 contains 13 residues. DNA for the CDR3: TGTGTCAGCAGTTTCGCGACAGGGGTCGGCTACACCTTC. Its translation is CVSSFATGVGYTF.

At least ten counts were recorded for this clonotype. V gene TRBV30 combines with J gene TRBJ2-7; D remains unclear. Germline CDR1 reads GTSNPN; CDR2 reads SVGIG (reference sequence). This CDR3 is built from 12 residues. V lost 4 bases to trimming and J lost 0 bases, with 7 bases between them. CDR3 DNA sequence: TGTGCCTGGATGGCACCCTCCTACGAGCAGTACTTC. This sequence encodes CAWMAPSYEQYF. The complete variable domain, with remaining parts taken from reference TRBV30 and TRBJ2-7, reads SQTIHQWPATLVQPVGSPLSLECTVEGTSNPNLYWYRQAAGRGLQLLFYSVGIGQISSEVPQNLSASRPQDRQFILSSKKLLLSDSGFYLCAWMAPSYEQYFGPGTRLTVT.

The chain couples TRBV7-8 to TRBJ2-2; D ambiguous. Germline CDR1 is SGHVS and CDR2 is FQNEAQ. Trimming cost V 5 bases and J 0 bases, with 7 bases left between them. This CDR3 is 14 amino acids long. The CDR3 loop is CASSPIANTGELFF. In DNA form, the CDR3 reads TGTGCCAGCAGCCCAATTGCGAACACCGGGGAGCTGTTTTTT.

This clonotype was observed at least ten times. This chain links TRBV12-3 or TRBV12-4 with TRBJ2-4; D may correspond to TRBD1 or TRBD2 (6 bases each). With 5 bases removed from V and 0 bases from J, the gap between germline ends came to 11 bases. CDR3 size: 15 residues. CDR3 in DNA: TGTGCCAGCAGTCCAGGGGACTTAGCCAAAAACATTCAGTACTTC. Protein: CASSPGDLAKNIQYF.

The genes are TRBV14 and TRBJ1-5; tentatively, D is TRBD1 (6 bases). CDR1 SGHDN and CDR2 FVKESK come from the germline V gene. CDR3 length equals 15 residues. V lost 2 bases and J lost 2, with 10 bases in between. The CDR3: CASSQNRECNQPQHF. The CDR3 DNA reads TGTGCCAGCAGCCAAAACAGGGAATGCAATCAGCCCCAGCATTTT.

The chain joins TRBV29-1 to TRBJ2-7, with D perhaps matching TRBD1 (6 bases). CDR1 and CDR2 (germline): SQVTM, ANQGSEA. V was shortened by 7 bases and J by 4 bases, with 14 bases between the two germline ends. This CDR3 has 12 amino acids. CDR3 amino acids: CSAGAGEYEQYF. The CDR3 coding sequence is TGCAGCGCCGGGGCAGGGGAGTACGAGCAGTACTTC.

V and J are TRBV2 and TRBJ2-5; the match to TRBD2 covers 14 bases. Germline CDR1 and CDR2: SNHLY and FYNNEI. The V and J ends lost 6 bases and 7 bases, in that order; junction bases with no gene match: 7. The length of the CDR3 is 15 residues. CDR3 DNA sequence: TGTGCCAGCAGGGGGACTAGCGGGAGCACAGGGACCCAGTACTTC. Protein: CASRGTSGSTGTQYF.

With regard to this clonotype: The CDR3 does not end in the conserved phenylalanine or tryptophan, so this is likely a read error. The chain recombines TRBV7-2 with TRBJ2-7, with D tentatively TRBD2 (6 bases). Trimming removed 1 base from V and 0 bases from J, with 7 bases in between. CDR3 length equals 14 residues. Germline V gene sequence: CDR1 SGHTA, CDR2 FQGNSA. The CDR3 DNA reads TGTGCCAGCAGCTTAGTCGGGAGCTCCTACGAGCAGTACTTA. Translated: CASSLVGSSYEQYL.

The table lists this clonotype with many counts. The chain recombines TRBV3-1 with TRBJ2-7, with a weak D call TRBD1 (6 bases). The CDR3 length is 15 residues. In germline, CDR1 is LGHDT, CDR2 YNNKEL (reference sequence). Trimming shortened V by 0 bases and J by 2 bases, and 11 bases separated the two germline ends. The CDR3 loop reads CASSQEYRATYEQYF. CDR3 coding DNA: TGTGCCAGCAGCCAAGAGTACAGGGCAACCTACGAGCAGTACTTC.

This clonotype was counted many times. The chain links TRBV12-3 or TRBV12-4 to TRBJ2-1; 7 nucleotides line up with TRBD1. The CDR3 runs to 17 residues. The ends lost 6 bases at V and 1 base at J; junction bases unmatched: 12. In nucleotides, the CDR3 is TGTGCCAGCAGATCTCACCGGGACAGCCTTTCCTACAATGAGCAGTTCTTC. Protein sequence: CASRSHRDSLSYNEQFF.

This clonotype was detected many times. The V and J genes are TRBV4-1 and TRBJ2-7; D gene uncertain. V lost 3 bases and J 3 bases, leaving 9 bases between the germline ends. The CDR3 sequence is 13 residues long. Per germline, CDR1 MGHRA and CDR2 YSYEKL. CDR3 in amino acids: CASSHPDHYEQYF. The DNA of the CDR3 is TGCGCCAGCAGCCACCCGGACCACTACGAGCAGTACTTC.

V and J are TRBV20-1 and TRBJ2-7; D is perhaps TRBD1 (5 bases). Looked up from germline, CDR1 is DFQATT and CDR2 is SNEGSKA (reference sequence). This CDR3 spans 12 amino acids. V lost 6 bases and J lost 3, with 12 bases in between. In DNA, the CDR3 is TGCAGTGCAAGGACATATGTCTACGAGCAGTACTTC. Its translation: CSARTYVYEQYF.

This clonotype was found a few times. This sequence joins TRBV7-2 and TRBJ2-4; the match to TRBD1 covers 7 bases. Trimming at V came to 3 bases and at J to 2 bases, leaving 10 bases not matched to a gene. Germline CDR1 SGHTA, CDR2 FQGNSA. This CDR3 has 17 amino acids. CDR3: CASSFTQGLGTKNIQYF. The DNA for the CDR3 is TGTGCCAGCAGCTTCACACAGGGGTTGGGAACCAAAAACATTCAGTACTTC.

The V and J genes are TRBV3-1 and TRBJ2-1; 12 positions match TRBD1. The trim removed 7 bases at V and 5 bases at J, leaving 3 bases unmatched. CDR3 size: 14 residues. Germline V gene sequence: CDR1 LGHDT, CDR2 YNNKEL (reference sequence). The CDR3 nucleotides are TGTGCCAGCATGGGGACAGGGGGCCACAATGAGCAGTTCTTC. This translates into CASMGTGGHNEQFF.

This clonotype was detected only a few times. DNA of the CDR3: TGCAGTGCTAGAGGTATAGGTGGGGGACAGCGAGAGGAAAAACTGTTTTTT. Translating it yields CSARGIGGGQREEKLFF. V usage is TRBV20-1 and J usage is TRBJ1-4, with 7 bases matching TRBD1. Germline V lookup: CDR1 DFQATT, CDR2 SNEGSKA (reference sequence). This CDR3 is 17 amino acids long. The V gene end was trimmed by 1 base and the J gene end by 8 bases; junction bases not matched to a gene: 16.

This sequence joins TRBV5-1 and TRBJ1-5; D remains unclear. V dropped 0 bases and J dropped 16 bases, with 14 bases sitting between them. The CDR3 sequence is 12 residues long. The germline gives CDR1 SGHRS, CDR2 YFSETQ. CDR3 region: CASSLAYPTEHF. The CDR3 nucleotides are TGCGCCAGCAGCTTGGCCTATCCGACGGAACATTTT.

The V call is TRBV24-1, the J call TRBJ2-5; D gene uncertain. This CDR3 contains 13 residues. Germline V CDR1 and CDR2: KGHDR, SFDVKD. The V end lost 3 bases, the J end lost 0 bases, and 4 bases lay between the germline ends. The CDR3 loop is CATSDGYQETQYF. Written as DNA, the CDR3 is TGTGCCACCAGTGATGGGTACCAAGAGACCCAGTACTTC.

This clonotype appeared a few times. This sequence joins TRBV28 and TRBJ1-5; D uncertain. Germline assignment: CDR1 MDHEN and CDR2 SYDVKM. The CDR3 sequence is 15 residues long. Trimming took off 5 bases at V and 4 bases at J, with 15 bases between the two ends. The CDR3 region is CASSTRTGFNQPQHF. The CDR3 DNA sequence: TGTGCCAGCAGTACACGGACGGGTTTTAATCAGCCCCAGCATTTT.

The chain links TRBV24-1 to TRBJ2-1, with D unresolved. The V gene lost 3 bases and the J gene lost 4 bases, with 9 bases spanning the gap. The CDR3 runs to 14 residues. Germline assignment: CDR1 KGHDR and CDR2 SFDVKD. The CDR3 reads CATSDAGRYNEQFF. The CDR3 coding sequence is TGTGCCACCAGTGATGCCGGACGATACAATGAGCAGTTCTTC.